This T cell receptor (beta chain) was found in a study of graft-versus-host responses after intestinal transplantation. The overall study: Recipients got multivisceral, liver-intestinal, or isolated intestinal transplants.

In the case of this clone: The antigen remains unidentified.

The CDR3 has 14 amino acids. The germline gives CDR1 MNHEY, CDR2 SVGAGI. Trimming removed 6 bases from V and 7 bases from J; junction bases left unmatched: 5. Here immunoSEQ multiplex PCR was the method, and the copy in TCRdb shows in-frame clones only, minus some. In the table there are approximately 94,000 clones, about 90% of which are singletons. The chain uses TRBV6-5 and TRBJ1-6; 8 bases match TRBD1. The TCR comes from a human donor who was the organ donor for an intestinal transplant. The material sequenced was unstimulated CD4+ T cells sorted from spleen or lymph node cells, taken before transplant. The CDR3, as DNA: TGTGCCAGCAGACCCGGACAGGGCAATTCACCCCTCCACTTT. Protein sequence: CASRPGQGNSPLHF.